What follows are 24 T cell receptor beta chains derived from one specimen sequenced in a study of blood T cell repertoires in COVID-19. Sequencing used immunoSEQ multiplex PCR; TCRdb keeps in-frame clones, though not all of them. Among over 350,000 clones, about 90% were seen once, and the ten largest hold under 2.5%. Input material: PBMCs or T cells enriched from blood (not recorded which). These receptors originate from a woman under 30 with acute COVID-19.

V and J are TRBV5-4 and TRBJ1-2; tentative D call: TRBD1 (6 bases). The V end lost 3 bases, the J end lost 2 bases, and 11 bases lay between the germline ends. Germline loops: CDR1 SGHNT, CDR2 YYREEE (reference sequence). This CDR3 has 14 amino acids. Here the CDR3 DNA reads TGTGCCAGCAGCTCTAAGACAGGAAACTATGGCTACACCTTC. Its protein is CASSSKTGNYGYTF. Full variable domain (remainder filled in from reference TRBV5-4 and TRBJ1-2): ETGVTQSPTHLIKTRGQQVTLRCSSQSGHNTVSWYQQALGQGPQFIFQYYREEENGRGNFPPRFSGLQFPNYSSELNVNALELDDSALYLCASSSKTGNYGYTFGSGTRLTVV.

The gene calls are TRBV9 and TRBJ2-5, with D perhaps TRBD1 (5 bases). Per germline, CDR1 SGDLS and CDR2 YYNGEE. Trimming removed 3 bases at V and 1 base at J, with 16 bases between. CDR3 length: 16 amino acids. Here the CDR3 DNA reads TGTGCCAGCAGCGAACGCCAGGGCTCCGTCCAAGAGACCCAGTACTTC. Translating gives CASSERQGSVQETQYF.

The chain has TRBV30 and TRBJ2-7; the D gene is possibly TRBD2 (6 bases). V lost 5 bases to trimming and J lost 0 bases, with 17 bases between them. CDR1 and CDR2 from the germline V gene are GTSNPN and SVGIG (reference sequence). The CDR3 length is 15 residues. CDR3 nucleotides: TGTGCCTGGGGTCAGTACGGGAGCAGCTCCTACGAGCAGTACTTC. Residues: CAWGQYGSSSYEQYF.

To note about this clone: Germline is not matched at one junction end, which may reflect a read error. This chain connects TRBV7-6 to TRBJ2-1, with 12 bases lining up with TRBD2. Per germline, CDR1 SGHVS and CDR2 FNYEAQ. This CDR3 region has 17 residues. In DNA, the CDR3 is TGTGCCAGCAGCCTCACTACACTAGCGGGAGGCCACAATGGGCAGTTCTTC. This sequence encodes CASSLTTLAGGHNGQFF. Full variable domain (remainder filled in from reference TRBV7-6 and TRBJ2-1): GAGVSQSPRYKVTKRGQDVALRCDPISGHVSLYWYRQALGQGPEFLTYFNYEAQQDKSGLPNDRFSAERPEGSISTLTIQRTEQRDSAMYRCASSLTTLAGGHNGQFFGPGTRLTVL.

The rearrangement joins TRBV27 to TRBJ2-3; D is perhaps TRBD1 (5 bases). The CDR3 runs 16 residues. V was clipped by 6 bases and J by 2 bases, with 18 bases between them. Germline CDR1 MNHEY, CDR2 SMNVEV (reference sequence). The CDR3 spells CASRARTPSSTDTQYF. CDR3 bases: TGTGCCAGCAGGGCGAGGACACCCTCTTCCACAGATACGCAGTATTTT.

This clone is a singleton in its sample. V usage is TRBV19 and J usage is TRBJ2-3, with D perhaps given as TRBD1 or TRBD2 (5 bases each). CDR3 length equals 13 residues. Trimming removed 5 bases from V and 5 bases from J, with 11 bases in between. CDR1 is LNHDA and CDR2 is SQIVND in the germline V gene (reference sequence). CDR3 sequence: CASSLARGDTQYF. CDR3 nucleotides: TGTGCCAGTAGTCTAGCTAGGGGAGATACGCAGTATTTT.

The V and J genes are TRBV5-1 and TRBJ2-7; 9 nucleotides align to TRBD1. J was trimmed by 5 bases and V by 4 bases; bases with no gene match: 7. The CDR3 loop spans 14 amino acids. Germline V gives CDR1 SGHRS, CDR2 YFSETQ. In DNA form, the CDR3 reads TGCGCCAGCAGCCTTGGGACAGGGAACGACGAGCAGTACTTC. It encodes CASSLGTGNDEQYF.

CDR3 in DNA: TGTGCCACCAGTGACTTCGACAGAACCTATGGCTACACCTTC. Its protein is CATSDFDRTYGYTF. V gene TRBV24-1 combines with J gene TRBJ1-2; a possible D gene is TRBD1 (5 bases). The CDR3 is 14 amino acids. The germline gives CDR1 KGHDR, CDR2 SFDVKD. Trimming removed 4 bases at V and 4 bases at J, with 12 bases between.

The chain employs TRBV5-4 and TRBJ2-3, with D perhaps TRBD2 (6 bases). Germline lookup yields CDR1 SGHNT and CDR2 YYREEE (reference sequence). The CDR3 has 13 residues. V was trimmed by 5 bases and J by 4 bases, leaving 11 bases between them. CDR3 amino acids: CASSFGGPDTQYF. As DNA, the CDR3 is TGTGCCAGCAGTTTTGGAGGGCCAGATACGCAGTATTTT.

This clone occurred once. CDR3 sequence (DNA): TGTGCCAGCAGAGCTTGGGACAGGGGGTTATTCGGGGAGCTGTTTTTT. The encoded protein is CASRAWDRGLFGELFF. V is TRBV7-8 and J is TRBJ2-2; 11 nucleotides line up with TRBD1. Germline CDR1 is SGHVS and CDR2 is FQNEAQ. Losses at the gene ends were 6 bases for V and 7 bases for J; bases not matched to a gene: 10. The CDR3 totals 16 residues. Filled out from reference TRBV7-8 and TRBJ2-2, the complete variable domain reads GAGVSQSPRYKVAKRGQDVALRCDPISGHVSLFWYQQALGQGPEFLTYFQNEAQLDKSGLPSDRFFAERPEGSVSTLKIQRTQQEDSAVYLCASRAWDRGLFGELFFGEGSRLTVL.

V gene TRBV3-1 (or the pseudogene TRBV3-2) combines with J gene TRBJ2-2, with D possibly TRBD2 on 6 matching bases. This CDR3 spans 14 amino acids. CDR1 is LGHDT, CDR2 YNNKEL, per germline (reference sequence). Trimming took off 3 bases at V and 6 bases at J, with 11 bases between the two ends. CDR3 sequence reads: CASSQVTSAGELFF. In nucleotides, the CDR3 is TGTGCCAGCAGCCAGGTGACTAGTGCCGGGGAGCTGTTTTTT.

The chain recombines TRBV28 with TRBJ2-7, with a tentative D call TRBD1 (5 bases). Trimming took off 7 bases at V and 3 bases at J, with 10 bases between the two ends. CDR1 is MDHEN, CDR2 SYDVKM, per germline. The length of the CDR3 is 12 residues. CDR3 nucleotides: TGTGCCAGCAATACAGGCCTCTACGAGCAGTACTTC. Translating gives CASNTGLYEQYF.

This clone was seen more than once but under ten times. This chain connects TRBV6-5 to TRBJ2-7; TRBD1 might be the D (6 bases). The CDR3 is 14 residues long. With 2 bases removed from V and 2 bases from J, the gap between germline ends came to 10 bases. The V gene's germline CDR1 is MNHEY and CDR2 SVGAGI. The CDR3 region is CASSYGTRAYEQYF. The CDR3 nucleotides read TGTGCCAGCAGTTACGGGACACGCGCCTACGAGCAGTACTTC.

This clone was recorded a few times. This chain uses TRBV6-5 with TRBJ2-1; 8 bases agree with TRBD2. V gave up 6 bases and J gave up 6 bases; unmatched junction bases: 7. CDR3 length: 14 residues. Germline V gene lookup returns CDR1 MNHEY and CDR2 SVGAGI. In nucleotides, the CDR3 is TGTGCCAGCAGCAGACTAGCGTCGCTCAATGAGCAGTTCTTC. Amino acid sequence: CASSRLASLNEQFF.

This sequence joins TRBV13 and TRBJ2-7, with D maybe TRBD2 (6 bases). This CDR3 has 13 residues. Germline V gene lookup returns CDR1 PRHDT and CDR2 FYEKMQ (reference sequence). Deletions cut 2 bases from V and 3 bases from J, with 8 bases between. CDR3 residues: CASSLSGYYEQYF. The CDR3 DNA follows: TGTGCCAGCAGCTTAAGCGGGTACTACGAGCAGTACTTC.

The genes are TRBV9 and TRBJ2-1; D uncertain. The CDR3 has 15 residues. Per the germline V gene, CDR1 is SGDLS and CDR2 is YYNGEE. The V gene lost 1 base and the J gene lost 0 bases, with 8 bases spanning the gap. CDR3 protein: CASSVTHSSYNEQFF. DNA of the CDR3: TGTGCCAGCAGCGTAACCCATAGCTCCTACAATGAGCAGTTCTTC.

The chain combines TRBV18 with TRBJ1-6; D is ambiguous. Trimming removed 2 bases from V and 7 bases from J, with 12 bases in between. This CDR3 comprises 15 residues. Germline CDR1 is KGHSH and CDR2 is LQKENI. The CDR3 loop reads CASSPNSLMNSPLHF. The CDR3 DNA follows: TGTGCCAGCTCACCAAACAGTTTAATGAATTCACCCCTCCACTTT.

The chain combines TRBV6-5 with TRBJ2-4, with 10 bases lining up with TRBD2. Losses at the gene ends were 0 bases for V and 4 bases for J; bases not matched to a gene: 3. Germline V gene data show CDR1 as MNHEY and CDR2 as SVGAGI. This CDR3 spans 16 amino acids. The CDR3 DNA is TGTGCCAGCAGTTACTCTAGCGGGGGGCCGAAAAACATTCAGTACTTC. Residues: CASSYSSGGPKNIQYF.

This chain links TRBV2 with TRBJ1-2; 7 bases are shared with TRBD1. V shed 2 bases and J 6 bases; nucleotides not matched to a gene: 0. CDR1 is SNHLY, CDR2 FYNNEI, per germline. The CDR3 has 12 residues. CDR3 bases: TGTGCCAGCAGTGAACAGGGGGATGGCTACACCTTC. Encoded protein: CASSEQGDGYTF. The whole variable domain, remainder taken from reference TRBV2 and TRBJ1-2, is EPEVTQTPSHQVTQMGQEVILRCVPISNHLYFYWYRQILGQKVEFLVSFYNNEISEKSEIFDDQFSVERPDGSNFTLKIRSTKLEDSAMYFCASSEQGDGYTFGSGTRLTVV.

The V call is TRBV29-1, the J call TRBJ2-1, with TRBD2 matching over 8 bases. CDR3 length equals 13 residues. Germline V gives CDR1 SQVTM, CDR2 ANQGSEA. Trimming cost V 6 bases and J 9 bases; bases outside gene matches: 10. The CDR3 sequence: CSVPPGLGGEQFF. For the CDR3, the DNA is TGCAGCGTACCTCCGGGACTAGGGGGTGAGCAGTTCTTC.

The rearrangement joins TRBV9 to TRBJ1-1; a possible D gene is TRBD1 (6 bases). This CDR3 contains 15 residues. V shed 4 bases and J shed 0 bases, with 13 bases lying between them. CDR1 is SGDLS, CDR2 YYNGEE, per germline. The CDR3 sequence: CASSPWGGMNTEAFF. CDR3 DNA sequence: TGTGCCAGCAGCCCTTGGGGGGGCATGAACACTGAAGCTTTCTTT.

The chain couples TRBV4-1 to TRBJ1-1, with TRBD1 identical over 9 bases. With V trimmed by 4 bases and J by 8 bases, 14 bases remained unmatched. The length of the CDR3 is 16 residues. CDR1 is MGHRA, CDR2 YSYEKL, per germline. CDR3 protein: CASSPGDRDHIGEAFF. CDR3 in DNA: TGCGCCAGCAGCCCGGGGGACAGGGACCATATTGGGGAAGCTTTCTTT.

CDR3 sequence reads: CASRISGNSPLHF. The DNA for the CDR3 is TGTGCCAGCAGGATTTCAGGGAACTCACCCCTCCACTTT. The gene calls are TRBV7-8 and TRBJ1-6, with a tentative D call TRBD1 (5 bases). Germline-derived CDR1 and CDR2 are SGHVS and FQNEAQ. The CDR3 is 13 residues long. Trimming removed 6 bases from V and 10 bases from J, with 13 bases in between.

The chain has TRBV3-1 (or the pseudogene TRBV3-2) and TRBJ2-7; 7 nucleotides agree with TRBD1. V shed 2 bases, J shed 10 bases, and the junction held 5 bases outside the gene matches. The length of the CDR3 is 12 residues. The V gene's germline CDR1 is LGHDT and CDR2 YNNKEL (reference sequence). In DNA, the CDR3 is TGTGCCAGCAGCCAAACAGGGGAAAATCAGTACTTC. Translated: CASSQTGENQYF.